This T cell receptor beta chain is from a study of sequential checkpoint blockade in melanoma. Overall study context: Randomization was 1:1 between first-line nivolumab→ipilimumab and ipilimumab→nivolumab. Each arm's sequence ended with maintenance nivolumab.

In this sample, this clone turned up a few times. As for treatment: randomized to nivolumab then ipilimumab (arm A) or the reverse (arm B). Sorted cells were live CD3+CD8+, lacking CD19 and CD56, from PBMCs. The data were produced by immunoSEQ multiplex PCR, yet TCRdb's version contains in-frame clones alone and is incomplete. The sample has around 1,700 clones, 77% seen once. The specimen comprised CD8+ T cells sorted from blood (inferred from file names), sampled from a patient given nivolumab and ipilimumab in sequence. The sequence was collected from a human donor with melanoma.

This CDR3 is CASSLTLGQGRLYGYTF. DNA for the CDR3: TGTGCCAGCAGTCTAACACTCGGACAGGGTCGATTGTATGGCTACACCTTC. The chain carries TRBV27 and TRBJ1-2; TRBD1 aligns across 8 bases. There are 17 residues in the CDR3. The junction had 16 bases not matched to a gene; V was cut back by 5 bases and J by 5 bases. In germline, CDR1 is MNHEY, CDR2 SMNVEV (reference sequence).